Each of the 10 T cell receptor beta chains below was sequenced from the same sample in a study of cytomegalovirus exposure and HLA in healthy donors. A multiplex PCR was run with 60 Vbeta primers and 13 Jbeta primers. The data were produced by immunoSEQ multiplex PCR, yet TCRdb's version contains in-frame clones alone and is incomplete. The repertoire includes about 170,000 clones, 82% of them detected once, and over 1.2% sits in the top ten. The sample was PBMCs. These receptors all stem from a girl aged 5 to 17 in good health and CMV-seropositive.

The V and J genes are TRBV7-3 and TRBJ2-7; 8 bases match TRBD2. CDR1 and CDR2 from the germline V gene are SGHTA and FQGTGA. The CDR3 spans 15 residues. The V gene end was trimmed by 2 bases and the J gene end by 6 bases; junction bases not matched to a gene: 9. The CDR3 DNA reads TGTGCCAGCAGCTTAGCGGGGGGCCTACCCGGCGAGCAGTACTTC. Translated, it gives CASSLAGGLPGEQYF.

This clone was recorded a few times. The DNA of the CDR3 is TGTGCCAGTACCAAGGGGACAGGGAAGAACACCGGGGAGCTGTTTTTT. It codes for CASTKGTGKNTGELFF. The J gene is TRBJ2-2, the V gene TRBV19, with 9 bases lining up with TRBD1. The CDR3 spans 16 residues. Germline V gene sequence: CDR1 LNHDA, CDR2 SQIVND (reference sequence). The V segment lost 7 bases and the J segment 1 base; nucleotides outside the gene matches: 7. Combining the CDR3 with reference TRBV19 and TRBJ2-2 gives the whole variable domain DGGITQSPKYLFRKEGQNVTLSCEQNLNHDAMYWYRQDPGQGLRLIYYSQIVNDFQKGDIAEGYSVSREKKESFPLTVTSAQKNPTAFYLCASTKGTGKNTGELFFGEGSRLTVL.

The chain joins TRBV4-1 to TRBJ2-7; 7 nucleotides match TRBD2. V lost 3 bases, J lost 4 bases, and 3 bases stayed unmatched. This CDR3 region has 13 residues. Germline V CDR1 and CDR2: MGHRA, YSYEKL. CDR3: CASSHGRKYEQYF. The CDR3 DNA sequence: TGCGCCAGCAGCCACGGGAGGAAGTACGAGCAGTACTTC.

V gene TRBV28 combines with J gene TRBJ2-1; 11 bases fit TRBD2. The V and J ends lost 3 bases and 6 bases, in that order; junction bases with no gene match: 4. This CDR3 contains 15 residues. Germline-derived CDR1 and CDR2 are MDHEN and SYDVKM. The DNA of the CDR3 is TGTGCCAGCAGTTTCCCGGGACTAGCGGCCAATGAGCAGTTCTTC. Protein product: CASSFPGLAANEQFF.

The CDR3 loop is CASSLGQRVYGYTF. CDR3 DNA: TGTGCCAGCAGCTTGGGACAGCGAGTCTATGGCTACACCTTC. The genes are TRBV5-5 and TRBJ1-2; the D gene is possibly TRBD1 (5 bases). The CDR3 consists of 14 residues. Germline CDR1 is SGHKS and CDR2 is YYEKEE (reference sequence). V lost 0 bases to trimming and J lost 4 bases, with 10 bases between them. The whole variable domain, remainder taken from reference TRBV5-5 and TRBJ1-2, is DAGVTQSPTHLIKTRGQQVTLRCSPISGHKSVSWYQQVLGQGPQFIFQYYEKEERGRGNFPDRFSARQFPNYSSELNVNALLLGDSALYLCASSLGQRVYGYTFGSGTRLTVV.

V usage is TRBV9 and J usage is TRBJ1-3; D ambiguous. The CDR3 is 14 amino acids. Trimming removed 0 bases from V and 4 bases from J, with 8 bases in between. Germline CDR1 SGDLS, CDR2 YYNGEE. Here the CDR3 DNA reads TGTGCCAGCAGCGTAGGCACAGACGGAAACACCATATATTTT. This sequence encodes CASSVGTDGNTIYF.

Of note for this clone: At one end, the junction sequence differs from germline, possibly due to a read error. This chain uses TRBV7-9 with TRBJ2-7; 10 nucleotides agree with TRBD1. Germline CDR1 is SEHNR and CDR2 is FQNEAQ (reference sequence). The CDR3 loop spans 15 amino acids. The CDR3 DNA follows: TGTTCCAGCAGCCCCCGGGACAGGGGACTCTACGAGCAGTACTTC. It yields the protein CSSSPRDRGLYEQYF.

In DNA form, the CDR3 reads TGTGCCAGCAGTGAATCCGTGGGCTACACCTTC. It specifies CASSESVGYTF. The genes are TRBV6-1 and TRBJ1-2; the D is unclear. The germline V gene encodes CDR1 MNHNS and CDR2 SASEGT. This CDR3 spans 11 amino acids. Trimming removed 2 bases at V and 8 bases at J, with 6 bases between.

V is TRBV15 and J is TRBJ2-7; weak D call: TRBD2 (6 bases). V lost 4 bases and J 6 bases, leaving 22 bases between the germline ends. The germline V gene encodes CDR1 LNHNV and CDR2 YYDKDF (reference sequence). The length of the CDR3 is 16 residues. This CDR3 is CATSKRSLAGRGEQYF. The CDR3 DNA sequence: TGTGCCACCAGCAAGAGATCCCTGGCGGGGCGAGGCGAGCAGTACTTC.

The gene calls are TRBV29-1 and TRBJ2-1; possibly TRBD2 for D (6 bases). The CDR3 is made up of 16 amino acids. Trimming took 7 bases from V and 4 from J, leaving 23 bases between them. Germline V gene data show CDR1 as SQVTM and CDR2 as ANQGSEA. The CDR3 loop is CSAGGETADSYNEQFF. CDR3 in DNA: TGCAGCGCAGGAGGGGAAACAGCCGACTCTTACAATGAGCAGTTCTTC.